This T cell receptor (beta chain) was captured in a study of OX40 agonist ivuxolimab in advanced cancers. Profiled with immunoSEQ multiplex PCR; TCRdb holds only in-frame clones, not every one. The sample lists approximately 59,000 clones, just under 85% occurring once. The CDR3 is 15 amino acids. Trimming left V 3 bases short and J 9 bases short, with 15 bases between. Germline V lookup: CDR1 LNHDA, CDR2 SQIVND (reference sequence). The sequencing used CD4+ or CD8+ T cells sorted from blood, collected in a trial of the OX40 agonist ivuxolimab. J is TRBJ1-6 and V is TRBV19; D remains ambiguous. The sequence was obtained from an adult with an advanced solid tumor such as melanoma, head and neck, liver or kidney cancer. CDR3 sequence: CASSIRLGPRSPLHF. In nucleotides, the CDR3 is TGTGCCAGTAGTATCAGGCTCGGTCCTCGTTCACCCCTCCACTTT.